The 10 T cell receptor beta chains below all came from one sample that was sequenced in a study of vaccination effects on CD4 cells after COVID-19. These receptors have no known antigen. Antigen-specific CD4+ T cells were first expanded with viral peptide pools by the ViraFEST assay and only then sequenced. CD4+ T cells were isolated after less than 13 days of culture. None of these healthy vaccinees had been infected with SARS-CoV-2 before vaccination. Produced via immunoSEQ multiplex PCR; TCRdb's table is partial and in-frame only. The sample shows tens of thousands of clones, approximately 76% of them seen only once. The sample here was CD4+ T cells from PBMCs cultured with HCoV-NL63 spike peptides, taken before COVID-19 vaccination. The receptors were sampled from a human donor who received a COVID-19 vaccine.

CDR3 region: CASSPDSGNTIYF. Here the CDR3 DNA reads TGTGCCAGCAGCCCGGACTCTGGAAACACCATATATTTT. The chain has TRBV7-8 and TRBJ1-3, with D unresolved. V was trimmed by 5 bases and J by 0 bases, leaving 5 bases between them. In germline, CDR1 is SGHVS, CDR2 FQNEAQ. The length of the CDR3 is 13 residues.

The sample holds a few counts of this clone. The chain employs TRBV12-3 or TRBV12-4 and TRBJ1-1; 7 nucleotides align to TRBD1. This CDR3 is built from 13 residues. Trimming took 6 bases from V and 11 from J; bases not matched to a gene: 12. CDR3 residues: CASSSTGLRGAFF. CDR3 nucleotides: TGTGCCAGCAGCTCGACAGGGCTCAGGGGGGCTTTCTTT.

The chain couples TRBV5-1 to TRBJ2-2; 8 bases align to TRBD1. V shed 2 bases and J 7 bases; nucleotides not matched to a gene: 7. The CDR3 sequence is 15 residues long. The germline CDR1 and CDR2 sequences are SGHRS and YFSETQ. Written as DNA, the CDR3 is TGCGCCAGCAGCTTCGGGACAGGTGGATTCGGGGAGCTGTTTTTT. Translation: CASSFGTGGFGELFF.

This clone was counted between two and nine times. The rearrangement links TRBV6-5 to TRBJ2-2; D call uncertain. Germline V lookup: CDR1 MNHEY, CDR2 SVGAGI. V lost 2 bases and J 0 bases, leaving 7 bases between the germline ends. The CDR3 totals 15 residues. The CDR3 region is CASSYETTNTGELFF. CDR3 sequence (DNA): TGTGCCAGCAGTTACGAGACAACGAACACCGGGGAGCTGTTTTTT.

This clone was counted only a few times. The genes are TRBV19 and TRBJ1-2; no clear D. Germline V gives CDR1 LNHDA, CDR2 SQIVND (reference sequence). With 3 bases removed from V and 2 bases from J, the gap between germline ends came to 7 bases. This CDR3 region has 13 residues. The CDR3, as DNA: TGTGCCAGTAGTATTGGACGGAACTATGGCTACACCTTC. It translates to CASSIGRNYGYTF.

Written as DNA, the CDR3 is TGTGCCAGCAGCCGCCTTCGGGGTCGGGAGCGGTCTGGCTACACCTTC. This gives the protein CASSRLRGRERSGYTF. V gene TRBV3-1 (or the pseudogene TRBV3-2) combines with J gene TRBJ1-2, with no clear D. V was cut by 4 bases and J by 7 bases, with 22 bases left in between. Per the germline V gene, CDR1 is LGHDT and CDR2 is YNNKEL (reference sequence). The CDR3 is made up of 16 amino acids.

The chain carries TRBV19 and TRBJ2-5; TRBD2 aligns across 8 bases. The V gene's germline CDR1 is LNHDA and CDR2 SQIVND (reference sequence). This CDR3 contains 15 residues. Trimming cost V 4 bases and J 2 bases; bases outside gene matches: 6. CDR3 residues: CASSRRGDLQETQYF. CDR3 DNA: TGTGCCAGTAGTAGGCGGGGGGATCTTCAAGAGACCCAGTACTTC.

J is TRBJ2-5 and V is TRBV2; D call uncertain. This CDR3 has 14 residues. Germline CDR1 is SNHLY and CDR2 is FYNNEI. V lost 1 base, J lost 5 bases, and 11 bases lay in between. CDR3 nucleotide sequence: TGTGCCAGCAGTGAAGGGGGTAGCCTGGAGACCCAGTACTTC. It codes for CASSEGGSLETQYF.

This clone appeared a few times. CDR3 region: CASSLGGKTWNYGYTF. CDR3 coding DNA: TGTGCCAGCAGCCTGGGAGGGAAAACTTGGAACTATGGCTACACCTTC. The genes are TRBV13 and TRBJ1-2; D not certain. Trimming took 5 bases from V and 2 from J, leaving 18 bases between them. Germline loops: CDR1 PRHDT, CDR2 FYEKMQ (reference sequence). This CDR3 is 16 amino acids long.

The gene calls are TRBV14 and TRBJ2-5; 8 nucleotides match TRBD1. CDR3 length equals 15 residues. Germline CDR1 is SGHDN and CDR2 is FVKESK. Germline trimming cut 2 bases from V and 7 bases from J; bases unmatched to any gene: 9. This chain's CDR3 is CASSQPGTGRGTQYF. CDR3 bases: TGTGCCAGCAGCCAACCAGGGACAGGAAGGGGGACCCAGTACTTC.